The entry below gives a single T cell receptor beta chain sequence along with its context. Its antigen is still unknown. This CDR3 has 15 amino acids. The V end was cut by 5 bases, the J end by 6 bases, with 19 bases between. The germline V gene encodes CDR1 MNHEY and CDR2 SMNVEV (reference sequence). This entry belongs to a study of long-term antiretroviral therapy in people with HIV. Investigators performed immunoSEQ version v3.0 at survey level. Generated by immunoSEQ multiplex PCR, the TCRdb table keeps only in-frame clones and is missing some. The profile shows some 19,000 clones, approximately 84% of them singletons. Donors each had at least one pre-ART PBMC sample and at least two post-ART ones. Overall study findings and caveats: Once patients were on ART, diversity went higher but still fell short of transplant donor controls.

The chain carries TRBV27 and TRBJ1-2, with D perhaps TRBD1 (5 bases). The sequence came from a man between 18 and 35 years old with HIV. The sample was unsorted PBMCs, taken 0.9 years after starting antiretroviral therapy. The DNA for the CDR3 is TGTGCCAGCAGTCTAAATAGGGGTACGAGGGATGGCTACACCTTC. Protein: CASSLNRGTRDGYTF.